Below are 31 T cell receptor beta chains sequenced from a single sample in a study of T cell clones after liver transplantation. TCRdb's table, derived via immunoSEQ multiplex PCR, lists solely in-frame clones and lacks some. The sample lists tens of thousands of clones, roughly 80% occurring once. The sequenced sample was CD4+ T cells from blood, obtained just over 45 months after liver transplant. All receptors come from a human patient who received a liver transplant. Some T cells may be graft donor cells.

The V call is TRBV28, the J call TRBJ2-7; D gene unclear. The length of the CDR3 is 13 residues. The germline CDR1 and CDR2 sequences are MDHEN and SYDVKM. The V gene lost 2 bases and the J gene lost 5 bases, with 10 bases spanning the gap. The DNA of the CDR3 is TGTGCCAGCAGTTTAGCGCTTAGGGACGAGCAGTACTTC. Translated: CASSLALRDEQYF.

The genes are TRBV7-6 and TRBJ2-1; D is perhaps TRBD2 (6 bases). V was shortened by 8 bases and J by 13 bases, with 21 bases between the two germline ends. Germline V gene sequence: CDR1 SGHVS, CDR2 FNYEAQ. This CDR3 is 13 amino acids long. CDR3 protein: CASGVGMGTEQFF. The CDR3 nucleotides are TGTGCCAGCGGGGTGGGGATGGGGACTGAACAGTTCTTC.

The rearrangement joins TRBV11-1 to TRBJ2-3, with no clear D. Germline-derived CDR1 and CDR2 are SGHAT and FQDESV (reference sequence). The germline V and J ends were trimmed by 0 bases and 2 bases, with 9 bases remaining between them. The CDR3 contains 15 residues. CDR3 sequence (DNA): TGTGCCAGCAGCTTAGCGATAGGTTTCACAGATACGCAGTATTTT. It yields the protein CASSLAIGFTDTQYF.

The V call is TRBV19, the J call TRBJ1-3; D might be TRBD1 (6 bases). The germline gives CDR1 LNHDA, CDR2 SQIVND (reference sequence). This CDR3 is 16 amino acids long. V shed 7 bases and J shed 0 bases, with 16 bases lying between them. Written as DNA, the CDR3 is TGTGCCAGTACCTCACAGGGCAAGAGCTCTGGAAACACCATATATTTT. This sequence encodes CASTSQGKSSGNTIYF.

In regard to this clone: Other DNA sequences from this sample encode an identical CDR3 as well. This chain joins TRBV29-1 and TRBJ2-3; TRBD2 matches at 14 bases. The CDR3 loop spans 14 amino acids. CDR1 and CDR2 (germline): SQVTM, ANQGSEA. The junction had 4 bases not matched to a gene; V was cut back by 6 bases and J by 5 bases. This CDR3 is CSVSGTSGGDTQYF. CDR3 bases: TGCAGCGTGTCCGGGACTAGCGGGGGAGATACGCAGTATTTT.

Relative to its sample, this clone is medium-sized. CDR3 coding DNA: TGTGCCAGCAGCTTAGCCCGGTCTAATGAAAAACTGTTTTTT. Translated: CASSLARSNEKLFF. The chain uses TRBV11-3 and TRBJ1-4; D is uncertain. Germline V gene sequence: CDR1 SGHNT, CDR2 YENEEA. Trimming cost V 1 base and J 3 bases, with 6 bases left between them. The CDR3 is 14 amino acids.

The count of this clone is one. The V and J genes are TRBV23-1 and TRBJ1-1; maybe TRBD1 (5 bases). TRBV23-1 is noted as an ORF with a role that remains uncertain. Trimming took off 2 bases at V and 1 base at J, with 11 bases between the two ends. There are 15 residues in the CDR3. This CDR3 is CASSQRGRKNTEAFF. The CDR3 DNA sequence: TGCGCCAGCAGTCAAAGGGGCAGAAAGAACACTGAAGCTTTCTTT.

The CDR3 bases are TGTGCCTGGAGTGTATGGGGATCCTCAACCCTCAACTATGGCTACACCTTC. Its translation is CAWSVWGSSTLNYGYTF. This rearrangement joins TRBV30 to TRBJ1-2; the D is unclear. Between the trimmed V and J ends, which lost 0 bases and 2 bases, there was a span of 19 bases. The CDR3 is 17 residues long. Germline-derived CDR1 and CDR2 are GTSNPN and SVGIG (reference sequence).

The chain couples TRBV11-2 to TRBJ1-3; D may be TRBD1 (6 bases). Germline lookup yields CDR1 SGHAT and CDR2 FQNNGV. V was pared by 4 bases and J by 0 bases, with 13 bases between. The CDR3 is made up of 16 amino acids. CDR3 protein: CASSSETGFSGNTIYF. For the CDR3, the DNA is TGTGCCAGCAGCTCCGAGACAGGTTTCTCTGGAAACACCATATATTTT.

This chain links TRBV19 with TRBJ1-5; D remains unclear. The CDR3 has 15 residues. V lost 5 bases and J 4 bases, leaving 15 bases between the germline ends. Germline values: CDR1 LNHDA, CDR2 SQIVND (reference sequence). DNA of the CDR3: TGTGCCAGTAGTGGCCGGCATTCGGTAAATCAGCCCCAGCATTTT. Protein product: CASSGRHSVNQPQHF.

The chain links TRBV7-9 to TRBJ2-5, with 9 bases aligning to TRBD1. The CDR3 extends over 17 amino acids. Trimming removed 1 base from V and 2 bases from J; junction bases left unmatched: 8. Per germline, CDR1 SEHNR and CDR2 FQNEAQ (reference sequence). The DNA of the CDR3 is TGTGCCAGCAGCTTAGGGGCACAGGGGGCAAGGCAAGAGACCCAGTACTTC. Its protein is CASSLGAQGARQETQYF.

The rearrangement uses TRBV2 and TRBJ2-2; 14 nucleotides line up with TRBD2. V dropped 8 bases and J dropped 1; count of bases not matched to a gene: 0. The CDR3 loop spans 15 amino acids. CDR1 is SNHLY and CDR2 is FYNNEI in the germline V gene. CDR3 DNA sequence: TGTGCCAGCGGGACTAGCGGGAGGAACACCGGGGAGCTGTTTTTT. It is translated as CASGTSGRNTGELFF.

V gene TRBV19 combines with J gene TRBJ1-2; D ambiguous. CDR3 length: 14 amino acids. Germline CDR1 is LNHDA and CDR2 is SQIVND (reference sequence). The V end lost 3 bases, the J end lost 8 bases, and 16 bases lay between the germline ends. For the CDR3, the DNA is TGTGCCAGTAGTATCCCCAGATCTATACGGGGCTACACCTTC. Translating gives CASSIPRSIRGYTF.

The sample holds a few counts of this clone. As DNA, the CDR3 is TGTGCCAGCAGTTTCCCCCAGGGTCCCCCGGACGAGCAGTACTTC. Amino acids: CASSFPQGPPDEQYF. V gene TRBV6-1 combines with J gene TRBJ2-7; perhaps TRBD1 as D (5 bases). The V end lost 5 bases, the J end lost 5 bases, and 19 bases lay between the germline ends. From germline, CDR1 is MNHNS and CDR2 SASEGT. This CDR3 is 15 amino acids long.

Comment on this clone: This CDR3 is also generated by other DNA sequences in the sample. The chain links TRBV6-5 to TRBJ2-7; 9 bases are shared with TRBD1. V gave up 6 bases and J gave up 0 bases; unmatched junction bases: 3. The germline V gene encodes CDR1 MNHEY and CDR2 SVGAGI. The CDR3 is 14 amino acids. The CDR3 sequence is CASRRTGDSYEQYF. In nucleotides, the CDR3 is TGTGCCAGCAGGCGGACAGGGGACTCCTACGAGCAGTACTTC.

This clone is deemed medium-sized. The chain is built from TRBV5-1 and TRBJ2-2; 7 nucleotides agree with TRBD2. Germline lookup yields CDR1 SGHRS and CDR2 YFSETQ. The CDR3 spans 16 residues. V lost 1 base and J lost 4; bases outside the gene matches: 7. The CDR3 DNA is TGCGCCAGCAGCTTGCTGGCGGGAGTATCCACCGGGGAGCTGTTTTTT. Translated: CASSLLAGVSTGELFF.

The chain carries TRBV7-2 and TRBJ1-1; TRBD1 matches 8 bases. From germline, CDR1 is SGHTA and CDR2 FQGNSA. J gave up 4 bases and V 2 bases, and 12 bases lay outside the gene matches. This CDR3 contains 17 residues. CDR3 bases: TGTGCCAGCAGCTTATTTCCTTGGACAGGGAGGGGCACTGAAGCTTTCTTT. Residues: CASSLFPWTGRGTEAFF.

The chain recombines TRBV10-2 with TRBJ2-5, with 11 bases identical to TRBD2. This CDR3 is built from 14 residues. The V segment lost 7 bases and the J segment 4 bases; nucleotides outside the gene matches: 5. Germline lookup yields CDR1 WSHSY and CDR2 SAAADI. CDR3 sequence reads: CASMALAGGETQYF. The CDR3 DNA is TGCGCCAGCATGGCTCTAGCGGGAGGAGAGACCCAGTACTTC.

This chain joins TRBV5-1 and TRBJ2-7; 7 nucleotides line up with TRBD2. Germline V gene lookup returns CDR1 SGHRS and CDR2 YFSETQ. The V segment lost 0 bases and the J segment 0 bases; nucleotides outside the gene matches: 3. CDR3 length equals 15 residues. As DNA, the CDR3 is TGCGCCAGCAGCTTGGGGCTAGCGGCCTCCTACGAGCAGTACTTC. This gives the protein CASSLGLAASYEQYF.

V and J are TRBV6-5 and TRBJ1-5; D remains ambiguous. The CDR3 runs 14 residues. Germline CDR1 and CDR2: MNHEY and SVGAGI. V was clipped by 2 bases and J by 1 base, with 6 bases between them. CDR3 DNA sequence: TGTGCCAGCAGTTACATCAACAGCAATCAGCCCCAGCATTTT. As protein: CASSYINSNQPQHF.

This chain connects TRBV7-6 to TRBJ2-5; 12 nucleotides line up with TRBD2. The CDR3 runs to 15 residues. CDR1 and CDR2 (germline): SGHVS, FNYEAQ. The junction had 1 base not matched to a gene; V was cut back by 4 bases and J by 1 base. This CDR3 is CASSSGLAGQETQYF. The CDR3 nucleotides read TGTGCCAGCAGCTCGGGACTAGCGGGCCAAGAGACCCAGTACTTC.

This clone came up a few times. CDR3 amino acids: CASSFDPWTGELFF. The DNA of the CDR3 is TGTGCCAGCAGCTTCGACCCCTGGACCGGGGAGCTGTTTTTT. V gene TRBV5-5 combines with J gene TRBJ2-2; no definite D call. The V gene lost 2 bases and the J gene lost 5 bases, with 10 bases spanning the gap. The CDR3 totals 14 residues. In germline, CDR1 is SGHKS, CDR2 YYEKEE (reference sequence).

The CDR3 DNA follows: TGTGCCAGCAGCCACGGGACAGCCGAGGACGAGCAGTACTTC. Its protein is CASSHGTAEDEQYF. The chain is built from TRBV14 and TRBJ2-7, with 7 bases that match TRBD1. The germline gives CDR1 SGHDN, CDR2 FVKESK. The CDR3 is 14 amino acids. The V gene end was trimmed by 3 bases and the J gene end by 5 bases; junction bases not matched to a gene: 7.

V gene TRBV7-2 combines with J gene TRBJ2-1; unclear D gene. V lost 0 bases and J 3 bases, leaving 6 bases between the germline ends. Germline assignment: CDR1 SGHTA and CDR2 FQGNSA. The CDR3 runs to 14 residues. The CDR3 region has the DNA TGTGCCAGCAGCTTAGCAGGCTTCTACAATGAGCAGTTCTTC. Its translation: CASSLAGFYNEQFF. Complete variable domain (other parts from reference TRBV7-2 and TRBJ2-1): GAGVSQSPSNKVTEKGKDVELRCDPISGHTALYWYRQSLGQGLEFLIYFQGNSAPDKSGLPSDRFSAERTGGSVSTLTIQRTQQEDSAVYLCASSLAGFYNEQFFGPGTRLTVL.

This rearrangement joins TRBV2 to TRBJ1-2; weak D call: TRBD1 (5 bases). CDR1 is SNHLY and CDR2 is FYNNEI in the germline V gene. V was pared by 5 bases and J by 8 bases, with 12 bases between. The CDR3 runs to 12 residues. Here the CDR3 reads CASSRGLRGYTF. In nucleotides, the CDR3 is TGTGCCAGCAGTCGGGGACTTCGGGGCTACACCTTC.

The rearrangement links TRBV27 to TRBJ2-7, with 7 positions matching TRBD1. This CDR3 contains 15 residues. Germline V CDR1 and CDR2: MNHEY, SMNVEV (reference sequence). The V and J ends lost 4 bases and 0 bases, in that order; junction bases with no gene match: 6. The CDR3 here is CASSSAGTVSYEQYF. The CDR3 nucleotides read TGTGCCAGCAGTTCGGCCGGGACAGTCTCCTACGAGCAGTACTTC.

This clone was seen a handful of times. CDR3 bases: TGCGCCAGCAGCAGAAACAGGGGCGGGGGCACTGAAGCTTTCTTT. Residues: CASSRNRGGGTEAFF. V and J are TRBV5-1 and TRBJ1-1; TRBD1 agrees at 7 bases. CDR1 and CDR2 (germline): SGHRS, YFSETQ. This CDR3 is 15 amino acids long. V shed 4 bases, J shed 4 bases, and the junction held 10 bases outside the gene matches.

CDR3 sequence: CASSLGQGNRGYGYTF. The CDR3 DNA reads as TGTGCCAGCAGTTTGGGACAGGGAAATAGAGGCTATGGCTACACCTTC. This chain connects TRBV28 to TRBJ1-2; TRBD1 aligns across 9 bases. Germline-derived CDR1 and CDR2 are MDHEN and SYDVKM. J was trimmed by 4 bases and V by 3 bases; bases with no gene match: 9. CDR3 length: 16 amino acids.

To note about this clone: The junction does not match germline at one end; this may be a read error. The chain links TRBV11-2 to TRBJ2-5; 10 bases agree with TRBD2. CDR3 length: 18 residues. The germline gives CDR1 SGHAT, CDR2 FQNNGV. The CDR3 region is CASSLGLAGSYSQEAQYF. The CDR3 DNA sequence: TGTGCCAGCAGCTTAGGACTAGCGGGCTCATATTCTCAAGAGGCCCAGTACTTC.

This chain links TRBV19 with TRBJ2-5; D is perhaps TRBD1 (6 bases). This CDR3 region has 13 residues. Trimming left V 2 bases short and J 5 bases short, with 9 bases between. CDR1 LNHDA and CDR2 SQIVND come from the germline V gene (reference sequence). CDR3 protein: CASSITGFETQYF. For the CDR3, the DNA is TGTGCCAGTAGTATAACAGGGTTTGAGACCCAGTACTTC.

The chain is built from TRBV7-8 and TRBJ1-3; no reliable D call. This CDR3 region has 11 residues. Germline V gene lookup returns CDR1 SGHVS and CDR2 FQNEAQ. V lost 9 bases to trimming and J lost 0 bases, with 3 bases between them. This CDR3 reads CASASGNTIYF. CDR3 DNA sequence: TGTGCCAGTGCCTCTGGAAACACCATATATTTT.